Below are 9 T cell receptor beta chains sequenced from a single sample in a study of blood T cell repertoires in COVID-19. Generated by immunoSEQ multiplex PCR, the TCRdb table keeps only in-frame clones and is missing some. The data hold 110,000 or so clones, with around nine tenths observed a single time. Input material: peripheral blood. The receptor set was obtained from a woman in her sixties or seventies who had recovered from COVID-19.

V and J are TRBV7-9 and TRBJ2-3; TRBD2 matches 8 bases. V was pared by 5 bases and J by 5 bases, with 6 bases of the junction left unmatched. Germline CDR1 and CDR2: SEHNR and FQNEAQ (reference sequence). CDR3 length equals 14 residues. The DNA of the CDR3 is TGTGCCAGCAGCCTAGGACTAGCCGGAGATACGCAGTATTTT. Translated: CASSLGLAGDTQYF.

The chain has TRBV27 and TRBJ1-4; 8 bases line up with TRBD1. The germline gives CDR1 MNHEY, CDR2 SMNVEV (reference sequence). V was pared by 5 bases and J by 0 bases, with 5 bases of the junction left unmatched. This CDR3 is built from 16 residues. The CDR3 nucleotides are TGTGCCAGCAGTCCCACAGGGGGGGCAACTAATGAAAAACTGTTTTTT. This gives the protein CASSPTGGATNEKLFF.

V usage is TRBV23-1 and J usage is TRBJ2-7; TRBD2 might be the D (6 bases). TRBV23-1 has ORF status, its function being uncertain. Trimming shortened V by 3 bases and J by 0 bases, and 9 bases separated the two germline ends. The CDR3 loop spans 14 amino acids. CDR3 residues: CASSQGGRSYEQYF. CDR3 nucleotide sequence: TGCGCCAGCAGTCAGGGGGGACGCTCCTACGAGCAGTACTTC.

The chain links TRBV19 to TRBJ2-4; maybe TRBD2 (5 bases). V was clipped by 3 bases and J by 0 bases, with 9 bases between them. The CDR3 spans 15 residues. Germline V gene sequence: CDR1 LNHDA, CDR2 SQIVND (reference sequence). The DNA of the CDR3 is TGTGCCAGTAGTATGTGGAGGCTAGCCAAAAACATTCAGTACTTC. Translated: CASSMWRLAKNIQYF.

The chain combines TRBV7-2 with TRBJ2-5; D is perhaps TRBD2 (5 bases). From germline, CDR1 is SGHTA and CDR2 FQGNSA. V lost 5 bases and J 1 base, leaving 17 bases between the germline ends. The CDR3 extends over 16 amino acids. The CDR3 reads CASSPSSGYIQETQYF. CDR3 DNA: TGTGCCAGCAGCCCAAGCAGCGGCTACATCCAAGAGACCCAGTACTTC.

V usage is TRBV18 and J usage is TRBJ1-3; D might be TRBD1 (5 bases). In germline, CDR1 is KGHSH, CDR2 LQKENI. The V end was cut by 1 base, the J end by 1 base, with 11 bases between. The CDR3 consists of 16 residues. DNA of the CDR3: TGTGCCAGCTCACCACAGTCAGGGCAATCTGGAAACACCATATATTTT. As protein: CASSPQSGQSGNTIYF.

This chain uses TRBV28 with TRBJ1-1; 8 bases are a match to TRBD1. The CDR3 loop spans 16 amino acids. Germline V CDR1 and CDR2: MDHEN, SYDVKM. The trim removed 4 bases at V and 8 bases at J, leaving 15 bases unmatched. This CDR3 reads CASSSRTGSHTAEAFF. The CDR3 bases are TGTGCCAGCAGTTCCAGGACAGGGTCCCACACTGCCGAAGCTTTCTTT.

This chain uses TRBV28 with TRBJ2-3, with TRBD2 matching 10 bases. The CDR3 contains 16 residues. CDR1 and CDR2 from the germline V gene are MDHEN and SYDVKM. Trimming took 9 bases from V and 3 from J; bases not matched to a gene: 12. The CDR3 nucleotides read TGTGCCAGTGGTCTAGCGGGAGTTCAGGGGACAGATACGCAGTATTTT. Its protein is CASGLAGVQGTDTQYF.

V is TRBV19 and J is TRBJ1-5; D unclear. The CDR3 sequence is 16 residues long. Trimming shortened V by 4 bases and J by 0 bases, and 13 bases separated the two germline ends. Germline V gene data show CDR1 as LNHDA and CDR2 as SQIVND (reference sequence). The CDR3 DNA follows: TGTGCCAGTAGTAGCCCAGAATGGTATAGCAATCAGCCCCAGCATTTT. Its protein is CASSSPEWYSNQPQHF.